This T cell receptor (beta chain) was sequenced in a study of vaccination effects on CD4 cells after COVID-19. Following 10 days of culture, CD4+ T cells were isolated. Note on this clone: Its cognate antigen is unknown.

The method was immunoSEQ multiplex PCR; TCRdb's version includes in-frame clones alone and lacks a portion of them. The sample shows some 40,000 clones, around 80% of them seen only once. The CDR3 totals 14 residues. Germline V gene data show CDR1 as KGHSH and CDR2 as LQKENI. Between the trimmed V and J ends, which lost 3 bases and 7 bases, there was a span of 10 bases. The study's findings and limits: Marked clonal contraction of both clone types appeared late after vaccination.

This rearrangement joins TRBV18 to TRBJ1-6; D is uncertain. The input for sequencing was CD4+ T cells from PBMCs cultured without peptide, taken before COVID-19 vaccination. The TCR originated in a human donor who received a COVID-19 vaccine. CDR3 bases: TGTGCCAGCTCACCTTTGCCCACCAATTCACCCCTCCACTTT. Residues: CASSPLPTNSPLHF.